The clone carrying this T cell receptor (beta chain) was seen at least ten times. Its antigen is unknown. This record comes from a study of CD8 T cells in ankylosing spondylitis. TCRdb independently ran MiXCR on the 5' RACE reads; one entry per CDR3 protein. Of approximately 250,000 distinct CDR3 sequences listed, under 8.5% are singletons. The germline CDR1 and CDR2 sequences are SGHNT and YYREEE (reference sequence). The CDR3 is 17 amino acids. Unmatched junction bases numbered 6, after V lost 0 bases and J lost 0 bases. Overall study results and limits: Disease-associated clones were CD8+ and fairly uncommon in peripheral blood. Earlier literature documents some of the motif variants in reactive arthritis synovial fluid and blood. Blood of patients with ankylosing spondylitis appeared to be characterized by a TCR beta motif of several highly homologous variants.

Material for sequencing was blood, either unsorted or a sorted T cell fraction (not recorded which). This chain connects TRBV5-4 to TRBJ1-1; 9 bases map to TRBD1. The sequence was collected from a female donor with ankylosing spondylitis or in good health (not recorded which). CDR3 DNA sequence: TGTGCCAGCAGCTTGGGGACAGGGGTGGACTTGAACACTGAAGCTTTCTTT. It yields the protein CASSLGTGVDLNTEAFF.